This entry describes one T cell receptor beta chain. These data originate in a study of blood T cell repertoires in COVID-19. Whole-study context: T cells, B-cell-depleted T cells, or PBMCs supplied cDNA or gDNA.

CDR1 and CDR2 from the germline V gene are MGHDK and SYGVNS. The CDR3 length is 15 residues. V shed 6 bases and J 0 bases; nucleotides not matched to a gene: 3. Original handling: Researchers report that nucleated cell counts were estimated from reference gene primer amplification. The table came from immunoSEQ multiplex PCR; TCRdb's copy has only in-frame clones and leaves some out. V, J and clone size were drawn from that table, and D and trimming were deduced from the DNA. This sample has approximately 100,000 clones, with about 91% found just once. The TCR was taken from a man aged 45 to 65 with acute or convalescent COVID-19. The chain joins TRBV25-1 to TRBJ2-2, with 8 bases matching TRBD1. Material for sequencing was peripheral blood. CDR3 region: CASRRGQANTGELFF. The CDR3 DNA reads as TGTGCCAGCAGGAGGGGACAGGCGAACACCGGGGAGCTGTTTTTT.